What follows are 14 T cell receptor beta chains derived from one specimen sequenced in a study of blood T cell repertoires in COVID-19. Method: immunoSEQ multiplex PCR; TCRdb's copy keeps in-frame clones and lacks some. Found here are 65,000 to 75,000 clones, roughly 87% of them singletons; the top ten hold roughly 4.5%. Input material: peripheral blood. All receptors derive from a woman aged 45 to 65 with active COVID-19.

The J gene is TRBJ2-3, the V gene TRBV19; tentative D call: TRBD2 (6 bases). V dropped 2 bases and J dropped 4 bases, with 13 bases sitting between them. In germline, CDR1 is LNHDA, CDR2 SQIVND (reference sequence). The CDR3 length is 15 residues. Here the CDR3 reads CASSISGGRADTQYF. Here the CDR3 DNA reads TGTGCCAGTAGTATATCTGGGGGGAGAGCAGATACGCAGTATTTT.

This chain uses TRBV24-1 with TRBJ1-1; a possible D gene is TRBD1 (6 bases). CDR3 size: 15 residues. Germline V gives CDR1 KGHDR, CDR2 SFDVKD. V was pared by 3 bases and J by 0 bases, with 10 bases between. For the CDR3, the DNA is TGTGCCACCAGTGATACCAGGGGAATGAACACTGAAGCTTTCTTT. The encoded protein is CATSDTRGMNTEAFF.

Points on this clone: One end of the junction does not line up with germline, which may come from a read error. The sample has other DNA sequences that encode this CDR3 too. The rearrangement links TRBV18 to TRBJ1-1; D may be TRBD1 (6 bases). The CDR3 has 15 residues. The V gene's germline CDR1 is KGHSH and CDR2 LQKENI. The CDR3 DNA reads TGTGCCAGTTCACGCTCCGGACAGCAGAACACTGAAGCTTTCTTT. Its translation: CASSRSGQQNTEAFF.

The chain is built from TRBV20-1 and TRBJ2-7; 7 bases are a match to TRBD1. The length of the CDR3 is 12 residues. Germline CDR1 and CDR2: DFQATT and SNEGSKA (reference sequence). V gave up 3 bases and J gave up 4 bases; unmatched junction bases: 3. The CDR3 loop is CSASDRDYEQYF. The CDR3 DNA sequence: TGCAGTGCTAGTGACAGGGATTACGAGCAGTACTTC.

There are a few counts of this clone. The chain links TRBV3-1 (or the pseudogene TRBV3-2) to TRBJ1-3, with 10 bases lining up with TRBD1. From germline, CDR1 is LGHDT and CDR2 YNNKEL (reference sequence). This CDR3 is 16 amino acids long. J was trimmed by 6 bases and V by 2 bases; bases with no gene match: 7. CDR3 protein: CASSQSPGQGPNTIYF. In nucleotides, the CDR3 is TGTGCCAGCAGCCAATCCCCGGGACAGGGGCCAAACACCATATATTTT.

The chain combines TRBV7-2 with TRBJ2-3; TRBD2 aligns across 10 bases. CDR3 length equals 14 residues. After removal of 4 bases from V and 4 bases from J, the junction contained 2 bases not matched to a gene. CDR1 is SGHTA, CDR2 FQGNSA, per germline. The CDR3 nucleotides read TGTGCCAGCAGCTCTAGCGGGAGAGCAGATACGCAGTATTTT. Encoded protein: CASSSSGRADTQYF.

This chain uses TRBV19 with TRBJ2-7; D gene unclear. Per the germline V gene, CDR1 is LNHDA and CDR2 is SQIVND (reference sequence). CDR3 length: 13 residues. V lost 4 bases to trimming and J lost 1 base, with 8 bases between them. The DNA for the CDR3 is TGTGCCAGTAGTACCGTCAGGTCCTACGAGCAGTACTTC. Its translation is CASSTVRSYEQYF.

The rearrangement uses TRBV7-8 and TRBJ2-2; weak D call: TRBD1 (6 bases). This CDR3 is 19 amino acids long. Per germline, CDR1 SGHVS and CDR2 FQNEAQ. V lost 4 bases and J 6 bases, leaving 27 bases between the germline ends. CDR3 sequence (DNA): TGTGCCAGCAGCTCCGAGACGGCAACTTGGACAGCAAAGGCCGGGGAGCTGTTTTTT. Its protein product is CASSSETATWTAKAGELFF.

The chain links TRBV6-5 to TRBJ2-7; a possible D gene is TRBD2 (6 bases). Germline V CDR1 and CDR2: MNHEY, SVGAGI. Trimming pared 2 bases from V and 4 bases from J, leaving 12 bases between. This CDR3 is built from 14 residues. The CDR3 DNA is TGTGCCAGCAGTTACAGGCCGGGGGTTTACGAGCAGTACTTC. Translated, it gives CASSYRPGVYEQYF.

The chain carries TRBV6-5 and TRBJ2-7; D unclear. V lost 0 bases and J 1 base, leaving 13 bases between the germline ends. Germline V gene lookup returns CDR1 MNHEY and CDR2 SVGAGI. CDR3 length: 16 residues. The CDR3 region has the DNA TGTGCCAGCAGTTACTCAAAACGACTGCTATCCTACGAGCAGTACTTC. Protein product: CASSYSKRLLSYEQYF.

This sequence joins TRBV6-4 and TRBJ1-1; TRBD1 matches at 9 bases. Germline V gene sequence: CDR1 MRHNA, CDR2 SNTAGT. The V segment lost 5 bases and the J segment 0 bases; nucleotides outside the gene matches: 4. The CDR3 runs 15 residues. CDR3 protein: CASSPGTGLNTEAFF. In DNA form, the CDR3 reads TGTGCCAGCAGTCCCGGGACAGGGTTGAACACTGAAGCTTTCTTT.

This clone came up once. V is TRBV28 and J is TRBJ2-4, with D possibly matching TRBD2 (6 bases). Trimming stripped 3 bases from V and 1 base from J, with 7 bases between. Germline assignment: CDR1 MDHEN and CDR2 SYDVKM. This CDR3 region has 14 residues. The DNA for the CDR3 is TGTGCCAGCAGTTTTGGAGGGGCCAAAAACATTCAGTACTTC. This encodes CASSFGGAKNIQYF.

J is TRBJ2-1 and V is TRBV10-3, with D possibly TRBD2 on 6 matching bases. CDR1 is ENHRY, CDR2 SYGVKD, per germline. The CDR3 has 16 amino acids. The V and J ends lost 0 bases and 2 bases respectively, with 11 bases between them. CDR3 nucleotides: TGTGCCATCAGTGAGTCGTCGGCTAGCGCCTACAATGAGCAGTTCTTC. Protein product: CAISESSASAYNEQFF.

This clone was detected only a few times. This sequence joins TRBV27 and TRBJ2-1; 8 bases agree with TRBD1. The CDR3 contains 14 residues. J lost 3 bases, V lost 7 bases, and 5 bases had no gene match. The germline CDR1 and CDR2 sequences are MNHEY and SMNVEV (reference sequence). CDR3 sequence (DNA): TGTGCCAGCAACCCAGGGGGCAACTACAATGAGCAGTTCTTC. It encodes CASNPGGNYNEQFF.